This entry lists 32 T cell receptor beta chains sequenced from one sample in a study of beta chain features in type 1 diabetes. cDNA synthesis used the whole RNA isolate, giving expressed TCRB sequences. Method: immunoSEQ multiplex PCR; TCRdb's copy keeps in-frame clones and lacks some. This sample carries just over 600,000 clones, roughly a sixth of them seen once, and the ten largest clones take about 0.087%. Sample: naive CD4+ T cells from blood. All receptors derive from a man younger than 30 in good health.

The V and J genes are TRBV5-8 and TRBJ2-1; D not certain. The V end was cut by 5 bases, the J end by 7 bases, with 19 bases between. Per germline, CDR1 SGHTS and CDR2 YDEGEE. This CDR3 spans 15 amino acids. The CDR3 nucleotides read TGTGCCAGCAGAAAAACATCAAATAGGGTTAATGAGCAGTTCTTC. Protein: CASRKTSNRVNEQFF.

This clone came up a few times. The J gene is TRBJ2-7, the V gene TRBV9; TRBD1 matches at 9 bases. The ends lost 3 bases at V and 2 bases at J; junction bases unmatched: 3. This CDR3 comprises 14 residues. CDR1 is SGDLS and CDR2 is YYNGEE in the germline V gene. The CDR3 sequence is CASSAGQGTYEQYF. As DNA, the CDR3 is TGTGCCAGCAGCGCGGGACAGGGTACCTACGAGCAGTACTTC.

This clone has a handful of counts. V gene TRBV19 combines with J gene TRBJ1-6; 10 bases match TRBD1. The trim removed 8 bases at V and 10 bases at J, leaving 8 bases unmatched. The CDR3 consists of 14 residues. CDR1 is LNHDA, CDR2 SQIVND, per germline (reference sequence). CDR3 sequence (DNA): TGTGCCAGTCCAGACAGGGGGCGCAGGTCACCCCTCCACTTT. This codes for CASPDRGRRSPLHF. Full variable domain (outside the CDR3, taken from reference TRBV19 and TRBJ1-6): DGGITQSPKYLFRKEGQNVTLSCEQNLNHDAMYWYRQDPGQGLRLIYYSQIVNDFQKGDIAEGYSVSREKKESFPLTVTSAQKNPTAFYLCASPDRGRRSPLHFGNGTRLTVT.

The chain links TRBV5-1 to TRBJ2-3; either TRBD1 or TRBD2 may supply D (5 bases each). Trimming took 0 bases from V and 4 from J, leaving 21 bases between them. CDR3 length: 18 residues. Germline V CDR1 and CDR2: SGHRS, YFSETQ. Here the CDR3 reads CASSLGWGSPTGADTQYF. Written as DNA, the CDR3 is TGCGCCAGCAGCTTGGGCTGGGGGTCCCCAACCGGGGCAGATACGCAGTATTTT.

This clone was observed a handful of times. The chain is built from TRBV28 and TRBJ2-1; 7 positions agree with TRBD2. Trimming cost V 5 bases and J 15 bases; bases outside gene matches: 10. Germline V gives CDR1 MDHEN, CDR2 SYDVKM. There are 12 residues in the CDR3. CDR3 nucleotides: TGTGCCAGCAGTCCTTGGACTAGTCAGAGGTTCTTC. Residues: CASSPWTSQRFF. Using reference TRBV28 and TRBJ2-1 for the parts outside the CDR3, the full variable domain is DVKVTQSSRYLVKRTGEKVFLECVQDMDHENMFWYRQDPGLGLRLIYFSYDVKMKEKGDIPEGYSVSREKKERFSLILESASTNQTSMYLCASSPWTSQRFFGPGTRLTVL.

The chain recombines TRBV19 with TRBJ1-1; 7 bases line up with TRBD1. With 6 bases clipped from V and 8 bases from J, the junction kept 9 bases outside the gene matches. There are 13 residues in the CDR3. CDR1 and CDR2 from the germline V gene are LNHDA and SQIVND (reference sequence). The CDR3 nucleotides read TGTGCCAGTAGACATCGCAGGGGACAGGAAGCTTTCTTT. This encodes CASRHRRGQEAFF. Full variable domain (missing parts from reference TRBV19 and TRBJ1-1): DGGITQSPKYLFRKEGQNVTLSCEQNLNHDAMYWYRQDPGQGLRLIYYSQIVNDFQKGDIAEGYSVSREKKESFPLTVTSAQKNPTAFYLCASRHRRGQEAFFGQGTRLTVV.

V and J are TRBV18 and TRBJ1-2; 7 bases agree with TRBD1. CDR3 length: 13 amino acids. The germline V gene encodes CDR1 KGHSH and CDR2 LQKENI. The J segment lost 7 bases and the V segment lost 5 bases, leaving 7 bases of the junction unmatched. CDR3 sequence: CASSTDRDGGYTF. In nucleotides, the CDR3 is TGTGCCAGCTCAACCGACAGGGACGGTGGCTACACCTTC.

This chain joins TRBV18 and TRBJ2-7, with D perhaps TRBD2 (6 bases). The CDR3 length is 14 residues. V lost 5 bases and J 5 bases, leaving 16 bases between the germline ends. Germline V gives CDR1 KGHSH, CDR2 LQKENI. CDR3 sequence: CASSSYRESNEQYF. In DNA, the CDR3 is TGTGCCAGCTCAAGTTACCGGGAGTCAAACGAGCAGTACTTC.

This chain joins TRBV6-1 and TRBJ1-5; maybe TRBD1 (5 bases). The CDR3 consists of 15 residues. The germline CDR1 and CDR2 sequences are MNHNS and SASEGT. Trimming left V 7 bases short and J 2 bases short, with 15 bases between. CDR3 residues: CASTNRGYGNQPQHF. The CDR3 bases are TGTGCCAGCACAAATCGGGGGTATGGCAATCAGCCCCAGCATTTT.

This clone has just a few counts. The chain recombines TRBV4-1 with TRBJ1-1; maybe TRBD1 (5 bases). Germline lookup yields CDR1 MGHRA and CDR2 YSYEKL. The CDR3 covers 18 residues. V dropped 3 bases and J dropped 1 base, with 21 bases sitting between them. CDR3 in amino acids: CASSQTTIPGGTNTEAFF. In DNA, the CDR3 is TGCGCCAGCAGCCAGACTACTATTCCGGGGGGGACGAACACTGAAGCTTTCTTT.

This clone was detected a few times. The chain has TRBV9 and TRBJ2-2; the D gene is possibly TRBD1 (6 bases). V lost 2 bases, J lost 5 bases, and 13 bases lay in between. CDR3 length equals 15 residues. Germline lookup yields CDR1 SGDLS and CDR2 YYNGEE. The CDR3 bases are TGTGCCAGCAGCGTTTCGTCAGGGGTAACCGGGGAGCTGTTTTTT. Residues: CASSVSSGVTGELFF.

The chain combines TRBV25-1 with TRBJ2-7; 8 bases line up with TRBD1. V trimming: 6 bases; J trimming: 2 bases; junction bases outside the gene matches: 9. Per germline, CDR1 MGHDK and CDR2 SYGVNS. This CDR3 region has 15 residues. The CDR3 sequence: CASSDPGTGAYEQYF. CDR3 DNA: TGTGCCAGCAGCGACCCCGGGACAGGAGCCTACGAGCAGTACTTC.

The chain couples TRBV12-5 to TRBJ2-1, with D possibly TRBD2 on 7 matching bases. The CDR3 extends over 17 amino acids. The V gene lost 0 bases and the J gene lost 4 bases, with 16 bases spanning the gap. Germline V gene data show CDR1 as LGHNT and CDR2 as FRNRAP. The CDR3 DNA is TGTGCTAGTGGTTTGGTAGCGAGCGGGACATCATACAATGAGCAGTTCTTC. Translating gives CASGLVASGTSYNEQFF. Full variable domain (missing parts from reference TRBV12-5 and TRBJ2-1): DARVTQTPRHKVTEMGQEVTMRCQPILGHNTVFWYRQTMMQGLELLAYFRNRAPLDDSGMPKDRFSAEMPDATLATLKIQPSEPRDSAVYFCASGLVASGTSYNEQFFGPGTRLTVL.

J is TRBJ1-2 and V is TRBV10-3; D perhaps matches TRBD1 (5 bases). This CDR3 spans 11 amino acids. Trimming stripped 8 bases from V and 6 bases from J, with 10 bases between. Germline lookup yields CDR1 ENHRY and CDR2 SYGVKD. Here the CDR3 DNA reads TGTGCCATCCAGCAGGGACATGGCTACACCTTC. The encoded protein is CAIQQGHGYTF.

This clone came up a few times. The V call is TRBV10-3, the J call TRBJ2-2; 10 nucleotides align to TRBD2. The CDR3 length is 14 residues. V shed 8 bases, J shed 4 bases, and the junction held 4 bases outside the gene matches. Germline assignment: CDR1 ENHRY and CDR2 SYGVKD. The CDR3 loop reads CAIGTSGATGELFF. The CDR3 nucleotides read TGTGCCATCGGAACTAGCGGGGCCACCGGGGAGCTGTTTTTT.

J is TRBJ1-4 and V is TRBV4-1; D may be TRBD1 (5 bases). V was cut by 5 bases and J by 7 bases, with 11 bases left in between. Germline V CDR1 and CDR2: MGHRA, YSYEKL. This CDR3 has 13 residues. CDR3 nucleotides: TGCGCCAGCAGCTCACCGACAGTTGAAAAACTGTTTTTT. This gives the protein CASSSPTVEKLFF.

The chain is built from TRBV29-1 and TRBJ2-7; tentatively, D is TRBD1 (5 bases). Deletions cut 2 bases from V and 3 bases from J, with 11 bases between. Germline V gives CDR1 SQVTM, CDR2 ANQGSEA. The CDR3 is 13 residues long. CDR3 bases: TGCAGCGTTGAAACAGGATTTCTCTACGAGCAGTACTTC. Its protein is CSVETGFLYEQYF.

V and J are TRBV7-9 and TRBJ2-7; TRBD1 agrees at 8 bases. The CDR3 consists of 15 residues. The V gene's germline CDR1 is SEHNR and CDR2 FQNEAQ (reference sequence). V gave up 5 bases and J gave up 6 bases; unmatched junction bases: 12. CDR3 sequence: CASSPRTGLNGEQYF. CDR3 sequence (DNA): TGTGCCAGCAGCCCCCGGACAGGGCTGAATGGCGAGCAGTACTTC.

The J gene is TRBJ2-1, the V gene TRBV7-2; 8 bases are shared with TRBD2. The V gene's germline CDR1 is SGHTA and CDR2 FQGNSA. The CDR3 length is 15 residues. J was trimmed by 6 bases and V by 5 bases; bases with no gene match: 9. The CDR3 sequence is CASSLSGSAPNEQFF. CDR3 sequence (DNA): TGTGCCAGCAGCCTCAGCGGGAGTGCCCCCAATGAGCAGTTCTTC.

This chain joins TRBV7-9 and TRBJ2-2; tentative D call: TRBD1 (6 bases). The CDR3 extends over 14 amino acids. Germline loops: CDR1 SEHNR, CDR2 FQNEAQ (reference sequence). Trimming left V 5 bases short and J 7 bases short, with 14 bases between. CDR3 sequence (DNA): TGTGCCAGCAGCCCGAACAGGGATGGCGGGGAGCTGTTTTTT. Translated: CASSPNRDGGELFF. Variable domain in full (rest from reference TRBV7-9 and TRBJ2-2): DTGVSQNPRHKITKRGQNVTFRCDPISEHNRLYWYRQTLGQGPEFLTYFQNEAQLEKSRLLSDRFSAERPKGSFSTLEIQRTEQGDSAMYLCASSPNRDGGELFFGEGSRLTVL.

The CDR3 DNA follows: TGTGCCAGCTCACGATGGGACCTCTATGGCTACACCTTC. Protein product: CASSRWDLYGYTF. The J gene is TRBJ1-2, the V gene TRBV18; D possibly corresponds to TRBD1 (5 bases). V dropped 4 bases and J dropped 4 bases, with 10 bases sitting between them. Germline V CDR1 and CDR2: KGHSH, LQKENI. The CDR3 extends over 13 amino acids. The full variable domain, its missing parts supplied by reference TRBV18 and TRBJ1-2, is NAGVMQNPRHLVRRRGQEARLRCSPMKGHSHVYWYRQLPEEGLKFMVYLQKENIIDESGMPKERFSAEFPKEGPSILRIQQVVRGDSAAYFCASSRWDLYGYTFGSGTRLTVV.

The DNA of the CDR3 is TGTGCCAGCAGCCCGAACTCGGGAGCCCACTACGAGCAGTACTTC. Protein product: CASSPNSGAHYEQYF. This chain joins TRBV9 and TRBJ2-7; perhaps TRBD2 as D (6 bases). Trimming removed 4 bases from V and 3 bases from J, with 17 bases in between. CDR1 is SGDLS, CDR2 YYNGEE, per germline. The CDR3 runs to 15 residues.

The CDR3 region has the DNA TGTGCCAGCAGCTTGGAACCAGGGGGGTACGAGCAGTACTTC. Residues: CASSLEPGGYEQYF. The J gene is TRBJ2-7, the V gene TRBV5-7; D perhaps matches TRBD1 (7 bases). TRBV5-7 counts as an open reading frame of uncertain function. This CDR3 contains 14 residues. The V end lost 0 bases, the J end lost 4 bases, and 11 bases lay between the germline ends.

The chain is built from TRBV28 and TRBJ1-1, with TRBD1 identical over 9 bases. Germline V gene data show CDR1 as MDHEN and CDR2 as SYDVKM. The CDR3 length is 16 residues. The V and J ends lost 6 bases and 0 bases, in that order; junction bases with no gene match: 8. The CDR3 loop is CASRTGGKEMNTEAFF. Written as DNA, the CDR3 is TGTGCCAGCAGGACAGGGGGGAAAGAAATGAACACTGAAGCTTTCTTT.

The sample holds a few counts of this clone. V usage is TRBV7-2 and J usage is TRBJ1-1; no firm D call. Trimming stripped 4 bases from V and 0 bases from J, with 9 bases between. Germline V gene sequence: CDR1 SGHTA, CDR2 FQGNSA. This CDR3 spans 14 amino acids. As DNA, the CDR3 is TGTGCCAGCAGCTCACGGACGGTGAACACTGAAGCTTTCTTT. Protein: CASSSRTVNTEAFF.

This clone appeared a few times. The rearrangement links TRBV14 to TRBJ1-2; no clear D. Germline loops: CDR1 SGHDN, CDR2 FVKESK. This CDR3 spans 14 amino acids. The germline V and J ends were trimmed by 0 bases and 2 bases, with 7 bases remaining between them. CDR3 region: CASSQERENYGYTF. CDR3 nucleotides: TGTGCCAGCAGCCAAGAAAGGGAGAACTATGGCTACACCTTC.

This clone has just a few counts. The rearrangement links TRBV7-9 to TRBJ1-1; maybe TRBD1 (6 bases). Germline CDR1 reads SEHNR; CDR2 reads FQNEAQ (reference sequence). V gave up 7 bases and J gave up 1 base, with 13 bases separating them. The CDR3 consists of 14 residues. In DNA form, the CDR3 reads TGTGCCAGCATCGTAGGGGGGGCGAACACTGAAGCTTTCTTT. Amino acid sequence: CASIVGGANTEAFF.

This sequence joins TRBV2 and TRBJ2-5; TRBD1 agrees at 7 bases. The CDR3 contains 15 residues. With V trimmed by 7 bases and J by 7 bases, 15 bases remained unmatched. CDR1 SNHLY and CDR2 FYNNEI come from the germline V gene. The chain's CDR3 is CASMTGSRIVRTQYF. CDR3 in DNA: TGTGCCAGCATGACAGGGTCCCGAATCGTGAGGACCCAGTACTTC.

The chain is built from TRBV4-2 and TRBJ2-2, with 7 nucleotides matching TRBD1. The CDR3 consists of 14 residues. Germline loops: CDR1 LGHNA, CDR2 YNFKEQ. Trimming removed 6 bases from V and 4 bases from J; junction bases left unmatched: 5. The CDR3 is CASRTGQATGELFF. The CDR3 DNA sequence: TGTGCCAGCAGGACAGGGCAAGCCACCGGGGAGCTGTTTTTT.

This clone has only a few counts. The genes are TRBV4-1 and TRBJ2-1; D is uncertain. Deletions cut 1 base from V and 0 bases from J, with 13 bases between. Germline V gene sequence: CDR1 MGHRA, CDR2 YSYEKL. This CDR3 has 17 amino acids. Here the CDR3 DNA reads TGCGCCAGCAGCCAAGGTTTGTCGGCTAGCTCCTACAATGAGCAGTTCTTC. Protein: CASSQGLSASSYNEQFF.

This chain connects TRBV20-1 to TRBJ1-1; no reliable D call. Trimming shortened V by 6 bases and J by 0 bases, and 5 bases separated the two germline ends. CDR3 length: 11 residues. Germline-derived CDR1 and CDR2 are DFQATT and SNEGSKA (reference sequence). CDR3: CSAKLNTEAFF. CDR3 nucleotide sequence: TGCAGTGCCAAATTGAACACTGAAGCTTTCTTT.

This clone is a singleton in its sample. V gene TRBV5-1 combines with J gene TRBJ1-5; D not certain. CDR1 SGHRS and CDR2 YFSETQ come from the germline V gene. This CDR3 is built from 15 residues. Trimming pared 4 bases from V and 1 base from J, leaving 12 bases between. CDR3 bases: TGCGCCAGCAGCGTGTCCTCGGGAAGCAATCAGCCCCAGCATTTT. The encoded protein is CASSVSSGSNQPQHF.